The present entry profiles one T cell receptor beta chain with its context. The target antigen is unknown. All donors came from Russia, were Caucasian and healthy, and spanned ages 6 to 90. Each sample provided at least 6 micrograms of extracted total RNA. CDR1 is SGDLS and CDR2 is YYNGEE in the germline V gene. Trimming stripped 3 bases from V and 0 bases from J, with 8 bases between. This CDR3 comprises 14 residues. This sample is drawn from a study of blood T cells in healthy people across ages. The authors ran a second PCR of roughly 6 to 11 cycles using a sample-barcoded 5' primer and a J-beta primer mix. TCRdb passed the 5' RACE reads through MiXCR, listing each CDR3 protein once. This sample has hundreds of thousands of distinct CDR3 sequences, with roughly 49% found just once. Study conclusions and caveats: Diversity figures derived from one million T cells were judged to underestimate the true value.

Sample: blood. This chain uses TRBV9 with TRBJ2-3; no definite D call. The TCR originated in a woman aged 55-70 years in good health. The CDR3, as DNA: TGTGCCAGCAGCGCGGCGGTCAGCACAGATACGCAGTATTTT. Amino acid sequence: CASSAAVSTDTQYF.